Listed below are T cell receptor beta chains from one sample, sequenced in a study of long-term antiretroviral therapy in people with HIV. Clones were sequenced by immunoSEQ multiplex PCR, and TCRdb holds only the in-frame ones, with some missing. The profile covers about 23,000 clones, with roughly 90% appearing a single time and around 6.5% taken by the ten largest. The source was unsorted PBMCs, collected 0.6 years after starting antiretroviral therapy. The receptors were gathered from a man aged 60 to 69 with HIV. CDR3s include the opening cysteine and the closing phenylalanine or tryptophan. D genes are given only for firm matches. Clone size, where shown, is once, few, many, or a class for clones that have expanded.

D gene	clone size	J gene	V gene	CDR3 DNA	CDR3 protein
TRBD2	-	TRBJ2-3	TRBV30	TGTGCCTGGCGTCTAGCGGGAGGATTATGGACGCAGTATTTT	CAWRLAGGLWTQYF
TRBD2	-	TRBJ2-5	TRBV7-3	TGTGCCAGCAGCCCCGGGGTGCGGGGGGCGGGGGAGACCCAGTACTTC	CASSPGVRGAGETQYF
-	-	TRBJ2-2	TRBV4-3	TGCGCCAGCAGCCAGTACAGGTACACCGGGGAGCTGTTTTTT	CASSQYRYTGELFF
-	-	TRBJ1-5	TRBV28	TGTGCCAGCAGTTTCGACAGTCGCCAGCCCCAGCATTTT	CASSFDSRQPQHF
TRBD2	-	TRBJ2-3	TRBV7-9	TGTGCCAGCAGCCAGACTAGCGGGGGGTCGGATACGCAGTATTTT	CASSQTSGGSDTQYF
TRBD1	-	TRBJ2-2	TRBV7-3	TGTGCCAGCAGCTTGGGGACAGGGCTAGCCGGGGAGCTGTTTTTT	CASSLGTGLAGELFF
-	-	TRBJ1-2	TRBV30	TGTGCCTGGAGGGCAGGGGCGGCTGGCTACACCTTC	CAWRAGAAGYTF
-	-	TRBJ1-1	TRBV5-6	TGTGCCAGCAGCCCTGTCTTTAGTTCTGGGAGTGAAGCTTTCTTT	CASSPVFSSGSEAFF
-	-	TRBJ1-6	TRBV28	TGTGCCAGCCGCGGAGGGGTTTCCTATAATTCACCCCTCCACTTT	CASRGGVSYNSPLHF
-	-	TRBJ2-1	TRBV7-3	TGTGCCAGCAGCCGAACGACTAGTCGCGAGCAGTTCTTC	CASSRTTSREQFF
TRBD2	-	TRBJ2-7	TRBV5-5	TGTGCCAGCAGCCAAAGCGGGGACGGTTCCTACGAGCAGTACTTC	CASSQSGDGSYEQYF
-	-	TRBJ1-6	TRBV6-5	TGTGCCAGCAGTTACTTAGGGGCGGCTGGTTCACCCCTCCACTTT	CASSYLGAAGSPLHF
-	-	TRBJ1-3	TRBV7-2	TGTGCCAGCAGCTTAGGAGGGAGCCGAAACACCATATATTTT	CASSLGGSRNTIYF
TRBD1	-	TRBJ1-5	TRBV28	TGTGCCAGCAGTCCGGGACAGGGCGGCAATCAGCCCCAGCATTTT	CASSPGQGGNQPQHF
TRBD1	-	TRBJ1-3	TRBV7-6	TGTGCCAGCAGCTTGACAGGGGGCTCTGGAAACACCATATATTTT	CASSLTGGSGNTIYF
-	-	TRBJ2-2	TRBV5-1	TGCGCCAGCAGCCCCTCGGCAGTGAACACCGGGGAGCTGTTTTTT	CASSPSAVNTGELFF
-	-	TRBJ1-2	TRBV5-5	TGTGCCAGCAGCTTGGCGACCCAGGGTAGGACCTTC	CASSLATQGRTF
-	-	TRBJ2-5	TRBV30	TGTGCCTGGGGGAGGGGGCTCGAGACCCAGTACTTC	CAWGRGLETQYF
TRBD1	-	TRBJ2-5	TRBV9	TGTGCCAGCAGCCTCCAGGGGACAGTCGAAGAGACCCAGTACTTC	CASSLQGTVEETQYF
-	-	TRBJ1-6	TRBV5-4	TGTGCCAGCAGCTTGGACTACTCCTATAATTCACCCCTCCACTTT	CASSLDYSYNSPLHF
-	-	TRBJ2-3	TRBV10-3	TGTGCCATCAGTGGGTCGGCAGAGACTAGCACAGATACGCAGTATTTT	CAISGSAETSTDTQYF
-	-	TRBJ1-4	TRBV28	TGTGCCAGCAGTTTGTTCGGGTCTTCAACTAATGAAAAACTGTTTTTT	CASSLFGSSTNEKLFF
TRBD2	-	TRBJ2-3	TRBV5-1	TGCGCCAGCAGCACCGGGACTAGCGGGGGGACGAGCACAGATACGCAGTATTTT	CASSTGTSGGTSTDTQYF
TRBD1	once	TRBJ2-1	TRBV7-3	TGTGCCAGCAGCCAGACAGGGAGCTCCTACAATGAGCAGTTCTTC	CASSQTGSSYNEQFF
TRBD1	few	TRBJ2-7	TRBV11-2	TGTGCCAGCAGCTTAACCACGGGACAGGGGGCGGCCTACGAGCAGTACTTC	CASSLTTGQGAAYEQYF
TRBD1	-	TRBJ1-1	TRBV7-9	TGTGCCAGCAGCTTAGATCAGACAGGGGGCACTGAAGCTTTCTTT	CASSLDQTGGTEAFF
-	-	TRBJ2-5	TRBV19	TGTGCCAGTAGTGGGCGGGGCGGTTTGGGGTCCCAGTACTTC	CASSGRGGLGSQYF
TRBD2	-	TRBJ2-3	TRBV7-2	TGTGCCAGCAGCCCTAGCGGGAGCGGGGAAGATACGCAGTATTTT	CASSPSGSGEDTQYF
TRBD2	-	TRBJ2-1	TRBV6-1	TGTGCCAGCAGAGGAGTAGCGGGAGCCTACAATGAGCAGTTCTTC	CASRGVAGAYNEQFF
-	-	TRBJ1-1	TRBV7-2	TGTGCCAGCAGCTTAGTTGGGGTGAGGGACACTGAAGCTTTCTTT	CASSLVGVRDTEAFF
-	-	TRBJ1-6	TRBV4-1	TGCGCCAGCAGCCAACTCCCCGAGCGGGTCTATAATTCACCCCTCCACTTT	CASSQLPERVYNSPLHF
-	once	TRBJ1-5	TRBV7-8	TGTGCCAGCAGCTTAGCGGTCAGTCTTAGCAATCAGCCCCAGCATTTT	CASSLAVSLSNQPQHF
-	once	TRBJ1-5	TRBV7-8	TGTGCCAGCAGCTTGGGTGGAGGGACGGGACAGCCCCAGCATTTT	CASSLGGGTGQPQHF
-	-	TRBJ2-7	TRBV5-3	TGTGCCAGAAGTAAACCCCAATTCGGAGGGCACGAGCAGTACTTC	CARSKPQFGGHEQYF
-	once	TRBJ2-7	TRBV5-4	TGTGCCAGCAGCTTGGGAGCAACAGGGTCTTCTCACTACGAGCAGTACTTC	CASSLGATGSSHYEQYF
TRBD1	-	TRBJ1-2	TRBV2	TGTGCCAGCAGTCAAGGGACAGACTATGGCTACACCTTC	CASSQGTDYGYTF
TRBD2	-	TRBJ2-5	TRBV5-1	TGCGCCAGCAGCTTGGGTACGGGAGGGTACGAAGAGACCCAGTACTTC	CASSLGTGGYEETQYF